This TCR beta chain derives from a study of T cell changes during pregnancy in multiple sclerosis. Profiled with immunoSEQ multiplex PCR; TCRdb holds only in-frame clones, not every one. The sample has 65,000 to 80,000 clones, 93% seen once. This clonotype was sampled from a female donor with multiple sclerosis, enrolled in a pregnancy study. The sequencing used peripheral blood, collected in the second trimester of pregnancy.

Here the CDR3 reads CAITEKDSSYEQYF. CDR3 coding DNA: TGTGCCATCACCGAGAAGGACAGCTCCTACGAGCAGTACTTC. The rearrangement joins TRBV10-3 to TRBJ2-7, with a tentative D call TRBD1 (6 bases). The CDR3 runs to 14 residues. Trimming shortened V by 7 bases and J by 0 bases, and 13 bases separated the two germline ends. Per germline, CDR1 ENHRY and CDR2 SYGVKD.